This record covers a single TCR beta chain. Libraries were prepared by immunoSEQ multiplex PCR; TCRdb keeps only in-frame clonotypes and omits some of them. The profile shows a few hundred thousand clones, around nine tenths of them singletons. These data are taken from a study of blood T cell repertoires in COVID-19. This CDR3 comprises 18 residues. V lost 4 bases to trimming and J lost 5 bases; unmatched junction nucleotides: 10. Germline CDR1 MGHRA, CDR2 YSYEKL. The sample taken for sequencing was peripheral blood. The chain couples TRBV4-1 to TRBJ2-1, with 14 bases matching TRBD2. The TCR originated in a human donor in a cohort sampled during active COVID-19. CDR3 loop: CASSRGTSGRQPNNEQFF. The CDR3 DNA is TGCGCCAGCAGCCGGGGGACTAGCGGGAGACAACCCAACAATGAGCAGTTCTTC.